This TCR beta chain was found in a study of shared clonotypes between healthy human individuals. Points from the study as a whole: Naive subsets usually exceeded memory subsets in estimated richness. Limited genetic and exposure-history diversity came from having few donors.

Trimming at V came to 6 bases and at J to 2 bases, leaving 4 bases not matched to a gene. Germline CDR1 is SQVTM and CDR2 is ANQGSEA. The CDR3 totals 14 residues. Donors were Caucasian adults residing in Nashville, Tennessee, USA. With respect to this clone: Its antigen is unknown.

Running of the assay took place at deep level. Produced via immunoSEQ multiplex PCR; TCRdb's table is partial and in-frame only. The sample records some 1 million clones, about 76% being singletons. The specimen was memory CD4+ T cells sorted from blood. Specified subset: CD45RA-negative fraction. This sequence originates from a man between 18 and 29 years old in good health. This rearrangement joins TRBV29-1 to TRBJ2-3; 11 nucleotides align to TRBD2. This CDR3 is CSVSLAGVTDTQYF. In nucleotides, the CDR3 is TGCAGCGTCTCACTAGCGGGAGTCACAGATACGCAGTATTTT.